This T cell receptor beta chain was documented in a study of blood T cells in healthy people across ages. Findings and caveats of the study: From one million sequenced T cells, diversity estimates were lower bounds.

For this clonotype: Antigen: not known.

From germline, CDR1 is SGHRS and CDR2 YFSETQ. This CDR3 has 14 residues. V lost 7 bases, J lost 2 bases, and 5 bases stayed unmatched. Through a sample-barcoded 5' primer and a J-beta primer mix, a second PCR was run for roughly 6 to 12 cycles. TCRdb passed the 5' RACE reads through MiXCR, listing each CDR3 protein once. Of about 280,000 distinct CDR3 sequences listed, 25% to 30% were seen once; the top ten hold approximately 28%. Each of the donors had 9 to 10 milliliters of peripheral blood drawn into EDTA-treated Vacutainer tubes. Per sample, no less than 5.5 micrograms of total RNA were extracted.

The TCR was taken from a woman between 70 and 85 years old in good health. The chain is built from TRBV5-1 and TRBJ2-2, with 7 bases identical to TRBD1. Input material: blood. CDR3 loop: CASGNRGNTGELFF. CDR3 coding DNA: TGCGCCAGCGGCAACAGGGGAAACACCGGGGAGCTGTTTTTT.